This TCR beta chain was identified in a study of spatial heterogeneity in lung cancer. About the study: Averaged across combinations, each unique TCR and UMI pairing appeared more than ten times in raw reads, which were uncorrected.

The library protocol tagged each TCR cDNA with a unique molecular identifier. One entry per CDR3 protein results from TCRdb running MiXCR on the 5' RACE reads. The sample lists some 50,000 distinct CDR3 sequences; 10% to 15% were seen once. This clonotype was seen at least ten times. Antigen specificity is unknown. Study observations and caveats: Ubiquitous expanded tumor TCRs surfaced in blood more at resection than they did at follow-up.

Time point meaning: sample taken at primary tumor resection. Tumor, nontumor lung or frozen PBMC supplied whole RNA that was sequenced unsorted. The TCR sequence derives from a female donor with early-stage non-small cell lung cancer. The specimen comprised PBMCs, sampled at surgery.

The CDR3 region is CATSHTDYEQYF. The CDR3 nucleotides read TGTGCCACCAGCCACACGGACTACGAGCAGTACTTC. The rearrangement links TRBV15 to TRBJ2-7; the D is unclear. Trimming left V 5 bases short and J 3 bases short, with 8 bases between. The CDR3 length is 12 residues. Germline assignment: CDR1 LNHNV and CDR2 YYDKDF (reference sequence).